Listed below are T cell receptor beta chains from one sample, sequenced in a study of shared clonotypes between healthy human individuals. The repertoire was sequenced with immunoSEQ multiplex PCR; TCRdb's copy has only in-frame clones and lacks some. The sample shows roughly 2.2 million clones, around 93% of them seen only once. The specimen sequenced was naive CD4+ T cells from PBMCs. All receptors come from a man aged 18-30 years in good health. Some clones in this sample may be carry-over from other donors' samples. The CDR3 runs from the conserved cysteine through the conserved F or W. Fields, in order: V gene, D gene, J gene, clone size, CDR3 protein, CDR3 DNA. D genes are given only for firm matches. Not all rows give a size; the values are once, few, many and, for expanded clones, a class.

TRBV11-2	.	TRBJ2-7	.	CASSLKIKQYF	TGTGCCAGCAGCTTAAAAATTAAGCAGTACTTC
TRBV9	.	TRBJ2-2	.	CASSVKARQGANTGELFF	TGTGCCAGCAGCGTAAAGGCCCGTCAGGGAGCGAACACCGGGGAGCTGTTTTTT
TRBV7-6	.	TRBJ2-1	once	CASSQTDRSSNEQFF	TGTGCCAGCAGCCAAACCGACAGGTCGAGCAATGAGCAGTTCTTC
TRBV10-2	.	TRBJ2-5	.	CASTGVGEQYF	TGCGCCAGCACGGGTGTGGGGGAGCAGTACTTC
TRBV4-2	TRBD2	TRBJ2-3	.	CASSQQAGRTDTQYF	TGTGCCAGCAGCCAACAAGCGGGACGCACAGATACGCAGTATTTT
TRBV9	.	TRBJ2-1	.	CASSGLPGLSSYNEQFF	TGTGCCAGCAGCGGACTTCCGGGACTTAGCTCCTACAATGAGCAGTTCTTC
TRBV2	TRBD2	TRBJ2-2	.	CASSTRLAGGSGELFF	TGTGCCAGCAGCACCAGACTAGCGGGAGGAAGCGGGGAGCTGTTTTTT
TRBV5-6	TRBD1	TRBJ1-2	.	CASSSTGEGGYTF	TGTGCCAGCAGCTCGACAGGGGAGGGTGGCTACACCTTC
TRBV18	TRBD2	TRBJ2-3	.	CASSNLAGATDTQYF	TGTGCCAGCTCAAACTTAGCGGGAGCAACTGATACGCAGTATTTT
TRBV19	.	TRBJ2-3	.	CASSMTTTKDTQYF	TGTGCCAGTAGTATGACCACTACTAAAGATACGCAGTATTTT
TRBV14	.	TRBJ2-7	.	CASSPYSREQYF	TGTGCCAGCAGCCCCTACTCTCGAGAGCAGTACTTC
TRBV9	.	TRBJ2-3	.	CASSVGGGNTDTQYF	TGTGCCAGCAGCGTAGGTGGGGGGAACACAGATACGCAGTATTTT
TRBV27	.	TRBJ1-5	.	CASSLKFRQVGSNQPQHF	TGTGCCAGCAGTTTAAAGTTCCGGCAGGTCGGTAGCAATCAGCCCCAGCATTTT
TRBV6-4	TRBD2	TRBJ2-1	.	CATKRVAGRIYNEQFF	TGTGCCACCAAAAGAGTAGCGGGGCGGATCTACAATGAGCAGTTCTTC
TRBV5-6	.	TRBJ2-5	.	CASSFEETQYF	TGTGCCAGCAGCTTCGAAGAGACCCAGTACTTC
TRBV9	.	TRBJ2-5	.	CASSSSPVVQETQYF	TGTGCCAGCAGCTCCAGTCCGGTGGTCCAAGAGACCCAGTACTTC
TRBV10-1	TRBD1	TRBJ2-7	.	CANVKQDTTGGEGNEQYF	TGCGCCAACGTTAAACAGGATACCACAGGGGGCGAGGGCAACGAGCAGTACTTC
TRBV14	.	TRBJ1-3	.	CASSQGPAGFRSHTIYF	TGTGCCAGCAGCCAAGGACCGGCTGGTTTTCGTTCGCACACCATATATTTT
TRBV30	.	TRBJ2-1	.	CAWSWVGAINEQFF	TGTGCCTGGAGTTGGGTTGGCGCGATCAATGAGCAGTTCTTC
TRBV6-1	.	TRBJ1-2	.	CASSEAAAYYGYTF	TGTGCCAGCAGTGAGGCAGCGGCCTACTATGGCTACACCTTC
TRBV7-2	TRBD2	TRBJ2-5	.	CASSLGLAGGTQETQYF	TGTGCCAGCAGCTTAGGGCTAGCGGGAGGCACACAAGAGACCCAGTACTTC
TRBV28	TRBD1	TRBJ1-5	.	CASRTGGRNQPQHF	TGTGCCAGCCGTACAGGGGGCCGCAATCAGCCCCAGCATTTT
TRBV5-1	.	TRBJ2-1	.	CASSTRTSQIYNEQFF	TGCGCCAGCAGCACACGGACTTCCCAGATCTACAATGAGCAGTTCTTC
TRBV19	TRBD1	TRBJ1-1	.	CASSTKPGQGALGTEAFF	TGTGCCAGTAGTACGAAACCGGGACAGGGGGCGTTGGGCACTGAAGCTTTCTTT
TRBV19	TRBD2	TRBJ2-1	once	CASSTPAMTSGIYNEQFF	TGTGCCAGTAGTACGCCAGCGATGACTAGCGGGATCTACAATGAGCAGTTCTTC
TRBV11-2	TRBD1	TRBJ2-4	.	CASSSVDRGAFGIQYF	TGTGCCAGCAGCTCCGTGGACAGGGGTGCTTTTGGCATTCAGTACTTC
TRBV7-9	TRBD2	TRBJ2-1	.	CASSLGAGGGYNEQFF	TGTGCCAGCAGCTTAGGGGCGGGAGGGGGTTACAATGAGCAGTTCTTC